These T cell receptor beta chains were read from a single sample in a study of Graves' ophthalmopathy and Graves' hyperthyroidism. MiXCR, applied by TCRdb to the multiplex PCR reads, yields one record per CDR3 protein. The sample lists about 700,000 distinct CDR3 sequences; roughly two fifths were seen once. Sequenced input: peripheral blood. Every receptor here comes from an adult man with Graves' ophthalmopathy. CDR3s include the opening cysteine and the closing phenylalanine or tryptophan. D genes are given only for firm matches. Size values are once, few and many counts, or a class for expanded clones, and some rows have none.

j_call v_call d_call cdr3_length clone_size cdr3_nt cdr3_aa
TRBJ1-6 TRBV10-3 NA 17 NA TGTGCCAGCAGTTCCCCTCCTGGACGGAATGGTAATTCACCCCTCCACTTT CASSSPPGRNGNSPLHF
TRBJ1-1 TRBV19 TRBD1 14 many TGTGCCAGTAGTATGGGACAGGGGAACACTGAAGCTTTCTTT CASSMGQGNTEAFF
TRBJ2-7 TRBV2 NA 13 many TGTGCCAGCAGTAACCGGGACCATCCAGAGCAGTACTTC CASSNRDHPEQYF
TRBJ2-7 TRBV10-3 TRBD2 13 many TGTGCCATCAGGGGAGGGGACGACTACGAGCGGTACTTC CAIRGGDDYERYF
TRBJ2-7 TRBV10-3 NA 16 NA TGTGCCATCAGTGCTAGAGACGGGACAACCCCCTACGAGCAGTACTTC CAISARDGTTPYEQYF
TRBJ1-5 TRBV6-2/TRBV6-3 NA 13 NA TGTGCCAGCTATCGGGGCAGCAATCAGCCCCAGCATTTT CASYRGSNQPQHF
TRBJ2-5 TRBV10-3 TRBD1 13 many TGTGCCATCAGTGGTCAGGGACAGGAGACCCAGTACTTC CAISGQGQETQYF
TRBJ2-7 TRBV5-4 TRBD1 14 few TGTGCCAGCAGCTTGGGGCAGGGGGCGTTCGAGCAGTACTTC CASSLGQGAFEQYF
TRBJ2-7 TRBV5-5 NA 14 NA TGTGCCAGCAGCTTAGCGGACAGAACCTACGAGCAGTACTTC CASSLADRTYEQYF
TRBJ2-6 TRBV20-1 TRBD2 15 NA TGCAGTGCTAGAGATCCCGGCTCGGGGGGCAACGTCCTGACTTTC CSARDPGSGGNVLTF
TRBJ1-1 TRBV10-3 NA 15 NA TGTGCCAGCAGGAGGGGTGAGGGTGCGGACACTGAAGCTTTCTTT CASRRGEGADTEAFF
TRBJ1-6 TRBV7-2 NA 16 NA TGTGCCAGCAGCCGAGAGGCGGGGGGAAATAATTCACCCCTCCACTTT CASSREAGGNNSPLHF
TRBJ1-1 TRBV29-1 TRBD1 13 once TGCAGCGCGCAACAGGGGGCGGACACTGAAGCTTTCTTT CSAQQGADTEAFF
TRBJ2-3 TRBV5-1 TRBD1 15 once TGTGCCAGCAGTTTATGGACAGGGAGCACAGATACGCAGTATTTT CASSLWTGSTDTQYF
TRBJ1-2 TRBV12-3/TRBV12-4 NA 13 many TGTGCCAGCAGCAGGAGGGCTCGGGGAGGCTACACCTTC CASSRRARGGYTF
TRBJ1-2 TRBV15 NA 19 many TGTGCCACCAGCAGAGATTATATTTTACCGGGACGGAAGGGGTACGGCTACACCTTC CATSRDYILPGRKGYGYTF
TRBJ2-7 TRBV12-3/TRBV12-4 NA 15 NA TGTGCCAGCAGTACTATTTACGGCGGGGCCTACGAGCAGTACTTC CASSTIYGGAYEQYF
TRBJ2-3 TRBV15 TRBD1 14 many TGTGCCACCAGCCTGCGACAGGGCCCAGATACGCAGTATTTT CATSLRQGPDTQYF
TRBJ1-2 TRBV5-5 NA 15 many TGTGCCAGCAGCTCGTCGACAGGCGGGGAGTATGGCTACACCTTC CASSSSTGGEYGYTF
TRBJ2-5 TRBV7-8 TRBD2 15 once TGTGCCAGCAGGATTCGGGGGGTACGAGGGGAGACCCAGTACTTC CASRIRGVRGETQYF
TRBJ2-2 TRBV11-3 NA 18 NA TGTGCCAGCAGCTTAGGGGCCTATATTCTAGAAGACACCGGGGAGCTGTTTTTT CASSLGAYILEDTGELFF
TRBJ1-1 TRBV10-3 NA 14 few TGTGCCAGCAGTTACTCATCGGGGAACACTGAAGCTTTCTTT CASSYSSGNTEAFF
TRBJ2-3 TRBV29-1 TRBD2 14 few TGCAGCGTGGGACTAGCGAGGTTCACAGATACGCAGTATTTT CSVGLARFTDTQYF
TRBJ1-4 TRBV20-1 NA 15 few TGCAGTGCTAGAGATCATACCTCTTCCTCTGAAAAACTGTTTTTT CSARDHTSSSEKLFF
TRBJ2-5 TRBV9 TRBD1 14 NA TGTGCCAGCAGCGTGACAGGGGACACTGAGACCCAGTACTTC CASSVTGDTETQYF
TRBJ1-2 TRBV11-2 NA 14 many TGTGCCAGCAGCTTAGTGAGGCGGCCCAAAGGCTACACCTTC CASSLVRRPKGYTF
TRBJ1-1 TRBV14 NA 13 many TGTGCCAGCAGCCACACAGGGAACACTGAAGCTTTCTTT CASSHTGNTEAFF
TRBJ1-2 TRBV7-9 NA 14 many TGTGCCAGCAGCTTATCGGGGCCGCCCGCCGGCTACACCTTC CASSLSGPPAGYTF
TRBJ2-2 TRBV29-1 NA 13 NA TGCAGCGTTGGCAGGGGCCTAACCGGGGAGCTGTTTTTT CSVGRGLTGELFF
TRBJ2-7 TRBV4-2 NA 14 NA TGTGCCAGCAGCCAAGATTTAACAAACTACGAGCAGTACTTC CASSQDLTNYEQYF
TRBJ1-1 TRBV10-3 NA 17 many TGTGCCATCAGTGAGTCTATATGGGATCGGGGCGGCACTGAAGCTTTCTTT CAISESIWDRGGTEAFF
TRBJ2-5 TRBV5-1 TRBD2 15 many TGCGCCAGCAGCTTGTTCGGGAGGGCCCAAGAGACCCAGTACTTC CASSLFGRAQETQYF
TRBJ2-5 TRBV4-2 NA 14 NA TGTGCCAGCAGCCAACCCACAGGGCGAGAGACCCAGTACTTC CASSQPTGRETQYF
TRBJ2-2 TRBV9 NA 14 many TGTGCCAGCAGCGTACTAGGCGGCACCGGGGAGCTGTTTTTT CASSVLGGTGELFF
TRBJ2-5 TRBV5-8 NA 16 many TGTGCCAGCAGCTTGGATGGACAGCCTTACCAAGAGACCCAGTACTTC CASSLDGQPYQETQYF
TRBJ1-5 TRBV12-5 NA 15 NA TGTGCTAGTGGTTTGCTCGACGGACACAATCAGCCCCAGCATTTT CASGLLDGHNQPQHF
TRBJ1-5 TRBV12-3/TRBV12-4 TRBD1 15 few TGTGCCAGCAGTGCGGGACAGCATAGCAATCAGCCCCAGCATTTT CASSAGQHSNQPQHF
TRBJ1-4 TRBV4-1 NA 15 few TGCGCCAGCAGCCAAGGTCAGCCTGTTTCTGAAAAACTGTTTTTT CASSQGQPVSEKLFF
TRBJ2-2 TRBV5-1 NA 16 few TGTGCCAGCAGCCCGTCCGGGACGGATTACACCGGGGAGCTGTTTTTT CASSPSGTDYTGELFF
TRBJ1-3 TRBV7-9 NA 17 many TGTGCCAGCAGCTTAGCGAGTAATCTTTTCTCTGGAAACACCATATATTTT CASSLASNLFSGNTIYF
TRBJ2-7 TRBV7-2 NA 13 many TGTGCCAGCAGCTTATATCAGGGCTACGAGCAGTACTTC CASSLYQGYEQYF
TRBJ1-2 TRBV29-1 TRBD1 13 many TGCAGCGTTGAGCCCAGGGGGACGGAGGGCTACACCTTC CSVEPRGTEGYTF
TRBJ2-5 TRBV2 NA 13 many TGTGCCAGCAGTCGAGAATCTCAAGAGACCCAGTACTTC CASSRESQETQYF
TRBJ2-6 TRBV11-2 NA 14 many TGTGCCAGCAGCCCTTCGAAGGGGGCCAACGTCCTGACTTTC CASSPSKGANVLTF